The 6 T cell receptor beta chains below come from one sample, sequenced in a study of cytomegalovirus exposure and HLA in healthy donors. The PCR employed 60 Vbeta primers together with 13 Jbeta primers. Produced via immunoSEQ multiplex PCR; TCRdb's table is partial and in-frame only. Seen here are approximately 250,000 clones, around 80% observed once, and the top ten hold 0.47%. Sequencing used PBMCs. The receptors stem from a boy between 10 and 17 years old in good health and CMV-seronegative.

V and J are TRBV5-1 and TRBJ2-7; possibly TRBD2 for D (5 bases). The germline V gene encodes CDR1 SGHRS and CDR2 YFSETQ. Trimming stripped 0 bases from V and 3 bases from J, with 13 bases between. The CDR3 totals 15 residues. Here the CDR3 reads CASSLVPRRNYEQYF. In DNA, the CDR3 is TGCGCCAGCAGCTTGGTTCCCAGGAGGAACTACGAGCAGTACTTC.

V usage is TRBV19 and J usage is TRBJ2-5; 7 bases agree with TRBD2. Germline CDR1 reads LNHDA; CDR2 reads SQIVND (reference sequence). Unmatched junction bases numbered 9, after V lost 4 bases and J lost 4 bases. The CDR3 has 15 amino acids. CDR3: CASSSVLATLETQYF. DNA of the CDR3: TGTGCCAGTAGTAGTGTACTAGCGACCTTAGAGACCCAGTACTTC.

V and J are TRBV6-5 and TRBJ1-2; a possible D gene is TRBD1 (5 bases). The germline CDR1 and CDR2 sequences are MNHEY and SVGAGI. V was shortened by 4 bases and J by 4 bases, with 13 bases between the two germline ends. The CDR3 spans 14 residues. The CDR3 reads CASSSGWGGYGYTF. As DNA, the CDR3 is TGTGCCAGCAGTTCGGGATGGGGGGGCTATGGCTACACCTTC.

The rearrangement joins TRBV14 to TRBJ2-1, with TRBD2 identical over 10 bases. The CDR3 is made up of 17 amino acids. Germline CDR1 SGHDN, CDR2 FVKESK. The trim removed 1 base at V and 10 bases at J, leaving 13 bases unmatched. For the CDR3, the DNA is TGTGCCAGCAGCCAAGGCTTCACGAGCGGGGGGGCAGAGGAGCAGTTCTTC. Protein sequence: CASSQGFTSGGAEEQFF.

The chain uses TRBV5-1 and TRBJ2-1; TRBD2 might be the D (5 bases). The CDR3 contains 13 residues. The germline CDR1 and CDR2 sequences are SGHRS and YFSETQ. Trimming took off 3 bases at V and 3 bases at J, with 7 bases between the two ends. CDR3 bases: TGCGCCAGCAGCTCACGGGGCTACAATGAGCAGTTCTTC. It specifies CASSSRGYNEQFF.

This clone has just one count. The chain carries TRBV30 and TRBJ2-5, with TRBD2 matching over 9 bases. Losses at the gene ends were 2 bases for V and 7 bases for J; bases not matched to a gene: 11. The CDR3 is 15 residues long. CDR1 and CDR2 (germline): GTSNPN, SVGIG (reference sequence). The CDR3: CAWSPGVAGVGTQYF. Written as DNA, the CDR3 is TGTGCCTGGAGTCCGGGGGTAGCGGGAGTGGGGACCCAGTACTTC.